Listed here is a single T cell receptor (beta chain). This table comes from immunoSEQ multiplex PCR, and its TCRdb copy is limited to in-frame clones, with some not included. The profile shows around 40,000 clones, 85% to 95% of them singletons. This CDR3 contains 14 residues. Germline-derived CDR1 and CDR2 are SQVTM and ANQGSEA. Trimming pared 4 bases from V and 7 bases from J, leaving 17 bases between. This sample stems from a study of T cell changes during pregnancy in multiple sclerosis. The sequence came from a female donor with multiple sclerosis, enrolled in a pregnancy study. Sequencing was performed on CD4+ T cells from peripheral blood mononuclear cells, taken in the second trimester of pregnancy. The chain combines TRBV29-1 with TRBJ1-5; D may be TRBD1 (5 bases). The CDR3 DNA is TGCAGCGTTGCGATGGGGGGGTTAGGGCAGCCCCAGCATTTT. Protein product: CSVAMGGLGQPQHF.